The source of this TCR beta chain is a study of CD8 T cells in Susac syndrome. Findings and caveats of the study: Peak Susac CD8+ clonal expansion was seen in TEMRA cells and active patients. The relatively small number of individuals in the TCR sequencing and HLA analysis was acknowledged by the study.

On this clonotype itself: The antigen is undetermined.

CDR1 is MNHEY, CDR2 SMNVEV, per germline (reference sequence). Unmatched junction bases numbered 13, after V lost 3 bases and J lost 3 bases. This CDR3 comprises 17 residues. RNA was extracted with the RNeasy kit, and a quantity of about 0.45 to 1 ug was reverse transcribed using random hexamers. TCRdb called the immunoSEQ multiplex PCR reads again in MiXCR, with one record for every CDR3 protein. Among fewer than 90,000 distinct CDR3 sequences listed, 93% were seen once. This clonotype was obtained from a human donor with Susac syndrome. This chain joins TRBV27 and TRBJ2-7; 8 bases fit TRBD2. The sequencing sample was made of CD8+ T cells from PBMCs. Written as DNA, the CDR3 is TGTGCCAGCAGTTTCAGCGGGAGCCGCCCGGCCGTCTACGAGCAGTACTTC. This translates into CASSFSGSRPAVYEQYF.